This TCR beta chain comes out of a study of lung T cells in sarcoidosis with Löfgren's syndrome (dated by TCRdb to about 2017). Looking at the study overall: Sarcoidosis was characterized as a granulomatous, predominantly pulmonary disease marked by accumulation of CD4+ T cells in bronchoalveolar lavage fluid. The repertoire analyses focused on Löfgren's syndrome patients.

TCRdb names Illumina MiSeq as the instrument used. TCRdb reanalyzed the raw reads on its own, using fastp at Q25 for trimming and MiXCR for clone calling, and kept in-frame beta chains. Rows with one shared CDR3 protein collapse into an entry with the most common genes and DNA. The sample table shows fewer than 80,000 distinct CDR3 sequences, and less than 25% are seen once. The ten largest clones add up to over 2% of the sample. A remark on this clonotype: Its antigen is currently not known. A read error may explain this, as a much larger clone is one base away.

Overall study results and their limits: The study only suggested recognition of a sarcoidosis-associated antigen, and the antigen remained putative and unidentified.

Material: CD4+ T cells from PBMCs. This sequence was found in a human donor with sarcoidosis (Löfgren's syndrome or another form), or a control subject (not recorded which).

The CDR3 region has the sequence CASSQEGTTQAFF. The sequenced DNA is TGTGCCAGCAGTCAGGAAGGGACAACTCAAGCTTTCTTT. The receptor chain draws on TRBV25-1 and TRBJ1-1; 6 matching bases give a weak D call of TRBD1. The CDR1 and CDR2 encoded by the germline V gene are MGHDK and SYGVNS. Taken from cysteine to phenylalanine, the CDR3 has 13 residues. Only the CDR3 portion is preserved as DNA: 39 bases, with reading frame beginning at the first base. Deletion took 5 bases off V and 9 bases off J, with a span of 16 bases between the germline ends.